The present TCR beta chain was sequenced within a study of T cells in Graves' hyperthyroidism and ophthalmopathy. Overall study results and limits: Blood samples included most of the expanded thyroid clonotypes exceeding 0.001.

There were TCR beta CDR3 regions amplified from RNA transcripts. HTBI primers were used for first-round RT-PCR of the TCR CDR3. One entry per CDR3 protein results from TCRdb running MiXCR on the multiplex PCR reads. The sample holds about 560,000 distinct CDR3 sequences, over 15% seen once. This clonotype was found many times. Its antigen is not known. Germline CDR1 is SGHRS and CDR2 is YFSETQ. CDR3 length equals 14 residues. V gave up 4 bases and J gave up 5 bases, with 16 bases separating them. The material sequenced was blood. This TCR came from a woman aged 18 to 35 with Graves' hyperthyroidism. The chain carries TRBV5-1 and TRBJ2-7; tentative D call: TRBD1 (5 bases). The CDR3 reads CASSITQGAHEQYF. DNA for the CDR3: TGCGCCAGCAGCATCACCCAGGGTGCGCACGAGCAGTACTTC.